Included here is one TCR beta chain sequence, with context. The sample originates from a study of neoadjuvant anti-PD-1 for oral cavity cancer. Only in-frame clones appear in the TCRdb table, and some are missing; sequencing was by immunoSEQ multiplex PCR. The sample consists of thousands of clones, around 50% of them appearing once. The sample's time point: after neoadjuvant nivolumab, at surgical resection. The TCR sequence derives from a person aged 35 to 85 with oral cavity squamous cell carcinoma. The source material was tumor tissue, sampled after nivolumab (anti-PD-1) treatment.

CDR3 protein: CASSLGQPNQPQHF. CDR3 nucleotides: TGTGCCAGCAGCTTGGGACAGCCTAATCAGCCCCAGCATTTT. The chain links TRBV5-6 to TRBJ1-5; tentatively, D is TRBD1 (5 bases). The CDR3 totals 14 residues. The V end was cut by 0 bases, the J end by 4 bases, with 8 bases between. Per the germline V gene, CDR1 is SGHDT and CDR2 is YYEEEE.